This T cell receptor (beta chain) is from a study of OX40 agonist ivuxolimab in advanced cancers. Study context: The study treated patients with ivuxolimab, an agonistic anti-OX40 (CD134) antibody. The study, taken as a whole, reports: Normalized T-cell clonal expansion was also low in some nonresponders. Among expanded peripheral T cells, antigen specificity went undetermined.

TCRdb's copy holds only in-frame clones and misses some; the assay was immunoSEQ multiplex PCR. This sample has roughly 69,000 clones, with 75% to 90% found just once. V shed 5 bases and J 4 bases; nucleotides not matched to a gene: 5. CDR3 length equals 13 residues. Germline V gives CDR1 SNHLY, CDR2 FYNNEI. To note about this clone: Its antigen remains unknown.

The chain is built from TRBV2 and TRBJ2-7; 7 nucleotides line up with TRBD1. The TCR comes from an adult with an advanced solid tumor such as melanoma, head and neck, liver or kidney cancer. The specimen comprised CD4+ or CD8+ T cells sorted from blood, sampled in a trial of the OX40 agonist ivuxolimab. Written as DNA, the CDR3 is TGTGCCAGCAGTTTGGAACAGGGGTACGAGCAGTACTTC. Protein: CASSLEQGYEQYF.